The 28 T cell receptor beta chains given below trace back to one sample, sequenced in a study of blood T cell repertoires in COVID-19. Libraries were prepared by immunoSEQ multiplex PCR; TCRdb keeps only in-frame clonotypes and omits some of them. Of about 230,000 clones listed, 75% to 85% are singletons. Sequencing was done on a sample of peripheral blood. These receptors were taken from a woman in her 30s with COVID-19, enrolled during active disease.

The chain employs TRBV27 and TRBJ1-1; D call uncertain. The CDR3 length is 14 residues. The V and J ends lost 3 bases and 4 bases respectively, with 12 bases between them. From germline, CDR1 is MNHEY and CDR2 SMNVEV (reference sequence). The CDR3: CASSFSVGGTEAFF. In nucleotides, the CDR3 is TGTGCCAGCAGTTTCTCAGTGGGAGGCACTGAAGCTTTCTTT.

The chain carries TRBV6-5 and TRBJ1-1; 9 bases are a match to TRBD1. Germline CDR1 and CDR2: MNHEY and SVGAGI. The CDR3 contains 15 residues. J gave up 10 bases and V 2 bases, and 11 bases lay outside the gene matches. CDR3 region: CASSYRAGTGSGAFF. CDR3 DNA sequence: TGTGCCAGCAGTTACCGAGCCGGGACAGGGTCCGGAGCTTTCTTT.

The rearrangement joins TRBV5-1 to TRBJ1-1; D gene unclear. Germline CDR1 and CDR2: SGHRS and YFSETQ. The CDR3 runs 14 residues. With 2 bases removed from V and 1 base from J, the gap between germline ends came to 9 bases. DNA of the CDR3: TGCGCCAGCAGCTTTGGCTTACGGAACACTGAAGCTTTCTTT. Protein: CASSFGLRNTEAFF.

V usage is TRBV5-1 and J usage is TRBJ1-1, with D uncertain. Germline loops: CDR1 SGHRS, CDR2 YFSETQ. This CDR3 is 14 amino acids long. V lost 2 bases and J lost 3, with 11 bases in between. CDR3 in DNA: TGCGCCAGCAGCTTCGAGGGTCCTCACACTGAAGCTTTCTTT. Translating gives CASSFEGPHTEAFF.

This sequence joins TRBV5-1 and TRBJ2-1; 8 nucleotides line up with TRBD2. The V and J ends lost 0 bases and 6 bases, in that order; junction bases with no gene match: 8. Germline CDR1 reads SGHRS; CDR2 reads YFSETQ. The CDR3 contains 16 residues. CDR3 in DNA: TGCGCCAGCAGCTTGGTGGCGGGGGGTGTGTTCAATGAGCAGTTCTTC. Its protein is CASSLVAGGVFNEQFF.

The V and J genes are TRBV10-1 and TRBJ2-3, with a tentative D call TRBD2 (6 bases). Germline V gene data show CDR1 as WNHNN and CDR2 as SYGVQD (reference sequence). The ends were cut back, 5 bases at V and 6 bases at J, with 18 bases in the middle. CDR3 size: 15 residues. The CDR3 spells CASSTGGSPLDTQYF. The DNA of the CDR3 is TGCGCCAGCAGTACCGGGGGTAGTCCCCTGGATACGCAGTATTTT.

The V and J genes are TRBV7-2 and TRBJ2-4; D may be TRBD2 (6 bases). Trimming left V 4 bases short and J 9 bases short, with 19 bases between. Germline loops: CDR1 SGHTA, CDR2 FQGNSA. CDR3 length: 15 residues. The CDR3 reads CASSSLAEPTTIQYF. CDR3 nucleotide sequence: TGTGCCAGCAGCTCATTAGCGGAGCCGACGACCATTCAGTACTTC.

This chain connects TRBV12-3 or TRBV12-4 to TRBJ1-2; 8 bases are shared with TRBD1. Germline trimming cut 6 bases from V and 4 bases from J; bases unmatched to any gene: 4. This CDR3 contains 13 residues. The CDR3 DNA reads TGTGCCAGCAGCCCGGGGACAGGCTATGGCTACACCTTC. This encodes CASSPGTGYGYTF.

This clone occurred a few times. The chain carries TRBV6-6 and TRBJ2-7, with TRBD1 matching over 8 bases. This CDR3 has 15 residues. Trimming took 6 bases from V and 3 from J; bases not matched to a gene: 10. The germline gives CDR1 MNHNY, CDR2 SVGAGI (reference sequence). The CDR3 DNA reads as TGTGCCAGCAGCCGTGGGACAGGTATAAACTACGAGCAGTACTTC. Its translation: CASSRGTGINYEQYF.

The gene calls are TRBV11-2 and TRBJ2-1; 10 nucleotides line up with TRBD1. V was pared by 5 bases and J by 3 bases, with 4 bases of the junction left unmatched. The germline gives CDR1 SGHAT, CDR2 FQNNGV. The CDR3 length is 15 residues. CDR3 in amino acids: CASSTGQGNYNEQFF. CDR3 coding DNA: TGTGCCAGCAGCACGGGACAGGGGAACTACAATGAGCAGTTCTTC.

The CDR3 nucleotides read TGTGCCAGCAGCCCATTACACGGGGGGCAAGAGACCCAGTACTTC. This encodes CASSPLHGGQETQYF. The gene calls are TRBV3-1 (or the pseudogene TRBV3-2) and TRBJ2-5, with TRBD2 matching over 7 bases. The CDR3 covers 15 residues. The junction had 7 bases not matched to a gene; V was cut back by 4 bases and J by 2 bases. CDR1 and CDR2 from the germline V gene are LGHDT and YNNKEL (reference sequence).

This chain connects TRBV28 to TRBJ1-2; D is unresolved. The CDR3 consists of 14 residues. V was cut by 3 bases and J by 3 bases, with 11 bases left in between. Germline V gene data show CDR1 as MDHEN and CDR2 as SYDVKM. DNA of the CDR3: TGTGCCAGCAGTTTCGGGTTAGGATACTATGGCTACACCTTC. This sequence encodes CASSFGLGYYGYTF.

This clone occurred once. The V call is TRBV2, the J call TRBJ2-3; D not resolved. This CDR3 is built from 12 residues. Germline CDR1 SNHLY, CDR2 FYNNEI. Trimming stripped 6 bases from V and 4 bases from J, with 8 bases between. CDR3 sequence: CASRRGADTQYF. CDR3 nucleotides: TGTGCCAGCAGGCGTGGAGCAGATACGCAGTATTTT.

The chain has TRBV7-9 and TRBJ2-7; 7 bases line up with TRBD1. After removal of 8 bases from V and 0 bases from J, the junction contained 1 base not matched to a gene. The CDR3 is 12 amino acids. The germline V gene encodes CDR1 SEHNR and CDR2 FQNEAQ (reference sequence). CDR3 nucleotides: TGTGCCAGCGGGGACAGCTCCTACGAGCAGTACTTC. Its translation is CASGDSSYEQYF.

The chain joins TRBV6-4 to TRBJ2-1; 8 nucleotides agree with TRBD2. The CDR3 loop spans 13 amino acids. Germline V gene lookup returns CDR1 MRHNA and CDR2 SNTAGT. Unmatched junction bases numbered 8, after V lost 6 bases and J lost 10 bases. The CDR3 DNA follows: TGTGCCAGCAGCCCCGGGACTAGTTACGAGCAGTTCTTC. It is translated as CASSPGTSYEQFF.

V gene TRBV6-1 combines with J gene TRBJ2-7; 9 positions agree with TRBD1. This CDR3 spans 15 amino acids. V lost 3 bases to trimming and J lost 6 bases; unmatched junction nucleotides: 9. The germline V gene has CDR1 MNHNS and CDR2 SASEGT. The CDR3 DNA reads TGTGCCAGCAGTGATATACCGGGACAGGGCTCCGAGCAGTACTTC. This gives the protein CASSDIPGQGSEQYF.

In this sample, this clone turned up a few times. In the same sample, other DNA sequences code for this CDR3. The J gene is TRBJ2-5, the V gene TRBV15; D unresolved. In germline, CDR1 is LNHNV, CDR2 YYDKDF (reference sequence). The V end was cut by 0 bases, the J end by 5 bases, with 4 bases between. This CDR3 comprises 12 residues. For the CDR3, the DNA is TGTGCCACCAGCAGAGATCGGGAGACCCAGTACTTC. Amino acids: CATSRDRETQYF.

In its sample, this clone was seen a few times. The CDR3 DNA is TGTGCCACCAGTAACAGGGACAGCGGGCTATACAATGAGCAGTTCTTC. This gives the protein CATSNRDSGLYNEQFF. The chain has TRBV24-1 and TRBJ2-1, with D possibly matching TRBD1 (7 bases). Germline assignment: CDR1 KGHDR and CDR2 SFDVKD. The CDR3 has 16 amino acids. Trimming removed 6 bases at V and 4 bases at J, with 18 bases between.

V usage is TRBV12-3 or TRBV12-4 and J usage is TRBJ1-2; possible D gene TRBD1, 6 bases. This CDR3 has 13 residues. Trimming removed 3 bases at V and 8 bases at J, with 13 bases between. The CDR3 loop reads CASSFGQRKGYTF. CDR3 bases: TGTGCCAGCAGTTTTGGACAGCGCAAGGGCTACACCTTC.

CDR3 in DNA: TGTGCCAGCAGCTCTAGGGGGGACTACTCTGGAAACACCATATATTTT. This translates into CASSSRGDYSGNTIYF. The chain employs TRBV5-6 and TRBJ1-3; tentative D call: TRBD1 (6 bases). Germline-derived CDR1 and CDR2 are SGHDT and YYEEEE. The CDR3 has 16 residues. With 3 bases removed from V and 0 bases from J, the gap between germline ends came to 13 bases.

J is TRBJ2-5 and V is TRBV6-5, with TRBD1 as a possible D gene (6 bases). The germline V gene encodes CDR1 MNHEY and CDR2 SVGAGI. The V and J ends lost 5 bases and 4 bases respectively, with 17 bases between them. The CDR3 has 15 amino acids. CDR3 coding DNA: TGTGCCAGCAGTCCACGGAACAGGGCCGGAGAGACCCAGTACTTC. Protein sequence: CASSPRNRAGETQYF.

This clone was picked up a small number of times. The chain employs TRBV11-3 and TRBJ2-2; possible D gene TRBD1, 6 bases. The length of the CDR3 is 15 residues. The ends were cut back, 5 bases at V and 5 bases at J, with 15 bases in the middle. Germline V gene lookup returns CDR1 SGHNT and CDR2 YENEEA. CDR3 coding DNA: TGTGCCAGCAGCCCGACCCCCCAGGGGACCGGGGAGCTGTTTTTT. Its protein is CASSPTPQGTGELFF.

The chain has TRBV9 and TRBJ2-3, with 10 bases that match TRBD2. Germline trimming cut 0 bases from V and 4 bases from J; bases unmatched to any gene: 8. The CDR3 loop spans 17 amino acids. Germline V gives CDR1 SGDLS, CDR2 YYNGEE. Here the CDR3 DNA reads TGTGCCAGCAGCGTAGCTGGGGGAGCGGGAGGGTCAGATACGCAGTATTTT. This sequence encodes CASSVAGGAGGSDTQYF.

The rearrangement links TRBV24-1 to TRBJ2-1; 8 bases align to TRBD2. CDR1 is KGHDR, CDR2 SFDVKD, per germline. J lost 1 base, V lost 5 bases, and 9 bases had no gene match. The CDR3 contains 17 residues. CDR3 DNA sequence: TGTGCCACCAGTGCATCCTCGGGGGGGGCTTCCTACAATGAGCAGTTCTTC. Translation gives CATSASSGGASYNEQFF.

This chain connects TRBV24-1 to TRBJ2-3; 11 bases align to TRBD2. Unmatched junction bases numbered 3, after V lost 9 bases and J lost 2 bases. The CDR3 has 14 residues. CDR1 is KGHDR and CDR2 is SFDVKD in the germline V gene. The CDR3 DNA reads TGTGCCACCCTGACTAGCGGGGCCACAGATACGCAGTATTTT. Its protein is CATLTSGATDTQYF.

This chain links TRBV27 with TRBJ2-1; 7 positions match TRBD1. The CDR3 loop spans 13 amino acids. The V gene end was trimmed by 7 bases and the J gene end by 0 bases; junction bases not matched to a gene: 0. Germline values: CDR1 MNHEY, CDR2 SMNVEV (reference sequence). The CDR3 loop is CASTGGSYNEQFF. CDR3 in DNA: TGTGCCAGCACAGGGGGCTCCTACAATGAGCAGTTCTTC.

The chain recombines TRBV7-2 with TRBJ2-1; D might be TRBD2 (6 bases). Germline-derived CDR1 and CDR2 are SGHTA and FQGNSA. Trimming took off 3 bases at V and 8 bases at J, with 11 bases between the two ends. The CDR3 loop spans 13 amino acids. This CDR3 is CASSLETRDEQFF. The CDR3 region has the DNA TGTGCCAGCAGCTTGGAGACTAGGGATGAGCAGTTCTTC.

This clone occurred many times. The gene calls are TRBV4-3 and TRBJ2-1; 8 bases are shared with TRBD1. Trimming at V came to 0 bases and at J to 4 bases, leaving 8 bases not matched to a gene. Germline assignment: CDR1 LGHNA and CDR2 YSLEER. This CDR3 spans 17 amino acids. CDR3 DNA sequence: TGCGCCAGCAGCCAAGATGTGGGGGGACAGGTTTACAATGAGCAGTTCTTC. Translating it yields CASSQDVGGQVYNEQFF.